These T cell receptor beta chains were read from a single sample in a study of cytomegalovirus exposure and HLA in healthy donors. TCRdb's copy holds only in-frame clones and misses some; the assay was immunoSEQ multiplex PCR. The data hold 90,000 or so clones, with 85% observed a single time. Sequenced sample: PBMCs. The source is a man aged 18 to 30 in good health and CMV-seropositive. Each CDR3 is given with its conserved first and last residue. A D gene is named only where the DNA matches it firmly. Size tells how often a clone was seen (once, few, many) or the class of an expanded clone, and some rows leave it out.

j_call: TRBJ2-2; d_call: NA; v_call: TRBV10-1; clone_size: NA; cdr3_aa: CASSLQGTGELFF; cdr3_nt: TGCGCCAGCAGTCTACAGGGCACCGGGGAGCTGTTTTTT
j_call: TRBJ2-6; d_call: TRBD1; v_call: TRBV28; clone_size: once; cdr3_aa: CASSSTGAGANVLTF; cdr3_nt: TGTGCCAGCAGTTCGACAGGGGCTGGGGCCAACGTCCTGACTTTC
j_call: TRBJ1-2; d_call: NA; v_call: TRBV7-9; clone_size: NA; cdr3_aa: CASSLGGNGYTF; cdr3_nt: TGTGCCAGCAGCTTAGGAGGGAACGGCTACACCTTC
j_call: TRBJ2-2; d_call: TRBD2; v_call: TRBV7-9; clone_size: NA; cdr3_aa: CASSPSAIAGGGELFF; cdr3_nt: TGTGCCAGCAGCCCAAGTGCAATAGCGGGAGGCGGGGAGCTGTTTTTT
j_call: TRBJ1-4; d_call: NA; v_call: TRBV7-9; clone_size: NA; cdr3_aa: CASSLGANNEKLFF; cdr3_nt: TGTGCCAGCAGCTTGGGCGCAAATAATGAAAAACTGTTTTTT
j_call: TRBJ1-4; d_call: NA; v_call: TRBV5-1; clone_size: NA; cdr3_aa: CASSLAGFGEKLFF; cdr3_nt: TGCGCCAGCAGCTTGGCAGGGTTCGGGGAAAAACTGTTTTTT
j_call: TRBJ2-1; d_call: TRBD2; v_call: TRBV4-1; clone_size: NA; cdr3_aa: CASSSGTSGVGEQFF; cdr3_nt: TGCGCCAGCAGTTCCGGGACTAGCGGGGTCGGGGAGCAGTTCTTC
j_call: TRBJ1-3; d_call: NA; v_call: TRBV10-1; clone_size: few; cdr3_aa: CAREEDTIYF; cdr3_nt: TGCGCCAGAGAGGAGGACACCATATATTTT
j_call: TRBJ2-1; d_call: TRBD2; v_call: TRBV7-6; clone_size: NA; cdr3_aa: CASSSPPGGIGNEQFF; cdr3_nt: TGTGCCAGCAGCTCACCCCCGGGAGGGATAGGCAATGAGCAGTTCTTC
j_call: TRBJ2-5; d_call: TRBD2; v_call: TRBV28; clone_size: NA; cdr3_aa: CASARLAGGQETQYF; cdr3_nt: TGTGCCAGTGCCCGACTAGCGGGAGGGCAAGAGACCCAGTACTTC
j_call: TRBJ2-5; d_call: TRBD2; v_call: TRBV19; clone_size: NA; cdr3_aa: CASSDIAGGTTQYF; cdr3_nt: TGTGCCAGTAGTGATATAGCGGGAGGGACGACCCAGTACTTC
j_call: TRBJ1-3; d_call: NA; v_call: TRBV7-6; clone_size: NA; cdr3_aa: CASSPGQGTGNTIYF; cdr3_nt: TGTGCCAGCAGCCCCGGGCAGGGGACTGGAAACACCATATATTTT
j_call: TRBJ2-1; d_call: TRBD1; v_call: TRBV7-9; clone_size: NA; cdr3_aa: CASSGDRGPGEFF; cdr3_nt: TGTGCCAGCAGTGGGGACAGGGGCCCTGGGGAGTTCTTC
j_call: TRBJ1-2; d_call: TRBD1; v_call: TRBV29-1; clone_size: NA; cdr3_aa: CSVSVGQGGYGYTF; cdr3_nt: TGCAGCGTTTCAGTAGGACAGGGGGGCTATGGCTACACCTTC
j_call: TRBJ2-1; d_call: TRBD2; v_call: TRBV4-1; clone_size: NA; cdr3_aa: CASSQGTSGALGYNEQFF; cdr3_nt: TGCGCCAGCAGCCAAGGGACTAGCGGGGCCTTGGGTTACAATGAGCAGTTCTTC
j_call: TRBJ1-5; d_call: NA; v_call: TRBV6-5; clone_size: NA; cdr3_aa: CASSYMQGQPQHF; cdr3_nt: TGTGCCAGCAGTTACATGCAGGGTCAGCCCCAGCATTTT
j_call: TRBJ2-2; d_call: NA; v_call: TRBV18; clone_size: NA; cdr3_aa: CASSPPGKGETGELFF; cdr3_nt: TGTGCCAGCTCACCACCTGGCAAAGGGGAAACCGGGGAGCTGTTTTTT
j_call: TRBJ2-5; d_call: TRBD1; v_call: TRBV5-1; clone_size: NA; cdr3_aa: CASSTRQGVFGETQYF; cdr3_nt: TGCGCCAGCAGCACCCGACAGGGGGTCTTCGGGGAGACCCAGTACTTC
j_call: TRBJ1-3; d_call: TRBD1; v_call: TRBV27; clone_size: NA; cdr3_aa: CASSLYPLTGALSGNTIYF; cdr3_nt: TGTGCCAGCAGTCTATACCCCCTGACAGGGGCGCTTTCTGGAAACACCATATATTTT
j_call: TRBJ1-4; d_call: TRBD1; v_call: TRBV7-6; clone_size: NA; cdr3_aa: CASSRDRGGEKLFF; cdr3_nt: TGTGCCAGCAGCAGGGACAGGGGAGGAGAAAAACTGTTTTTT
j_call: TRBJ2-5; d_call: TRBD1; v_call: TRBV29-1; clone_size: NA; cdr3_aa: CSVNDRGQETQYF; cdr3_nt: TGCAGCGTTAACGACAGGGGGCAAGAGACCCAGTACTTC
j_call: TRBJ2-3; d_call: NA; v_call: TRBV28; clone_size: NA; cdr3_aa: CASSFGQITDTQYF; cdr3_nt: TGTGCCAGCAGTTTTGGTCAGATCACAGATACGCAGTATTTT
j_call: TRBJ1-4; d_call: NA; v_call: TRBV30; clone_size: NA; cdr3_aa: CAWSNYKKDTMNEKLFF; cdr3_nt: TGTGCCTGGAGTAACTATAAAAAGGACACGATGAATGAAAAACTGTTTTTT
j_call: TRBJ2-1; d_call: TRBD2; v_call: TRBV28; clone_size: NA; cdr3_aa: CASSPGTGGRYNEQFF; cdr3_nt: TGTGCCAGCAGTCCCGGGACGGGAGGGAGGTACAATGAGCAGTTCTTC
j_call: TRBJ2-1; d_call: TRBD2; v_call: TRBV5-4; clone_size: once; cdr3_aa: CASSSWGLAGGGSYNEQFF; cdr3_nt: TGTGCCAGCAGCTCTTGGGGACTAGCGGGAGGCGGGTCCTACAATGAGCAGTTCTTC
j_call: TRBJ2-5; d_call: TRBD1; v_call: TRBV9; clone_size: NA; cdr3_aa: CASSVGDRGKEETQYF; cdr3_nt: TGTGCCAGCAGCGTAGGGGACAGGGGGAAGGAAGAGACCCAGTACTTC
j_call: TRBJ2-7; d_call: TRBD2; v_call: TRBV6-5; clone_size: NA; cdr3_aa: CASSRRDYHEQYF; cdr3_nt: TGTGCCAGCAGCCGCCGGGACTACCACGAGCAGTACTTC
j_call: TRBJ1-4; d_call: NA; v_call: TRBV5-1; clone_size: NA; cdr3_aa: CASSGEGVEKLFF; cdr3_nt: TGCGCCAGCAGCGGGGAGGGAGTCGAAAAACTGTTTTTT
j_call: TRBJ2-2; d_call: TRBD1; v_call: TRBV19; clone_size: once; cdr3_aa: CASSDREWGTGELFF; cdr3_nt: TGTGCCAGTAGTGACAGGGAATGGGGTACCGGGGAGCTGTTTTTT
j_call: TRBJ1-2; d_call: TRBD1; v_call: TRBV30; clone_size: NA; cdr3_aa: CAWIPRSTTGGKAYGYTF; cdr3_nt: TGTGCCTGGATCCCTCGTTCCACGACAGGGGGAAAAGCCTATGGCTACACCTTC
j_call: TRBJ1-5; d_call: NA; v_call: TRBV27; clone_size: NA; cdr3_aa: CASRPNRDFNQPQHF; cdr3_nt: TGTGCCAGCAGGCCGAACCGGGACTTCAATCAGCCCCAGCATTTT
j_call: TRBJ1-1; d_call: TRBD1; v_call: TRBV19; clone_size: once; cdr3_aa: CASSMGVQGDTEAFF; cdr3_nt: TGTGCCAGTAGTATGGGTGTTCAGGGGGACACTGAAGCTTTCTTT
j_call: TRBJ1-4; d_call: TRBD1; v_call: TRBV15; clone_size: NA; cdr3_aa: CATSDSDRDWREKLFF; cdr3_nt: TGTGCCACCAGCGATAGCGACAGGGATTGGAGAGAAAAACTGTTTTTT
j_call: TRBJ2-7; d_call: TRBD1; v_call: TRBV5-4; clone_size: NA; cdr3_aa: CASSLRTGSSYEQYF; cdr3_nt: TGTGCCAGCAGCTTGAGGACAGGGAGCTCCTACGAGCAGTACTTC
j_call: TRBJ2-1; d_call: TRBD1; v_call: TRBV5-4; clone_size: once; cdr3_aa: CASSTPGGGYNEQFF; cdr3_nt: TGTGCCAGCAGCACCCCAGGGGGCGGTTACAATGAGCAGTTCTTC
j_call: TRBJ1-4; d_call: TRBD1; v_call: TRBV18; clone_size: many; cdr3_aa: CASSPRDRNEKLFF; cdr3_nt: TGTGCCAGCTCACCTAGGGACAGGAACGAAAAACTGTTTTTT
j_call: TRBJ1-1; d_call: NA; v_call: TRBV30; clone_size: NA; cdr3_aa: CAWTQGPEAFF; cdr3_nt: TGTGCCTGGACTCAGGGCCCTGAAGCTTTCTTT
j_call: TRBJ2-7; d_call: TRBD2; v_call: TRBV9; clone_size: NA; cdr3_aa: CASSASSGSYEQYF; cdr3_nt: TGTGCCAGCAGCGCCTCTAGCGGTTCCTACGAGCAGTACTTC
j_call: TRBJ2-1; d_call: TRBD2; v_call: TRBV6-1; clone_size: NA; cdr3_aa: CASSLLAGGSNEQFF; cdr3_nt: TGTGCCAGCAGTCTTCTAGCGGGAGGGTCAAATGAGCAGTTCTTC
j_call: TRBJ1-4; d_call: NA; v_call: TRBV7-9; clone_size: NA; cdr3_aa: CASRPFTGLDEKLFF; cdr3_nt: TGTGCCAGCAGGCCGTTTACAGGGTTAGATGAAAAACTGTTTTTT
j_call: TRBJ2-7; d_call: TRBD1; v_call: TRBV28; clone_size: NA; cdr3_aa: CASSLSGTGYLLGQYF; cdr3_nt: TGTGCCAGCAGTTTATCCGGGACAGGGTACCTTCTAGGACAGTACTTC
j_call: TRBJ2-3; d_call: NA; v_call: TRBV2; clone_size: NA; cdr3_aa: CASRGGLTDTQYF; cdr3_nt: TGTGCCAGCAGGGGGGGGCTCACAGATACGCAGTATTTT
j_call: TRBJ1-1; d_call: NA; v_call: TRBV28; clone_size: NA; cdr3_aa: CASSPGGVWVTEAFF; cdr3_nt: TGTGCCAGCAGCCCGGGGGGGGTTTGGGTCACTGAAGCTTTCTTT
j_call: TRBJ1-1; d_call: NA; v_call: TRBV25-1; clone_size: NA; cdr3_aa: CASSELRGMEAFF; cdr3_nt: TGTGCCAGCAGTGAATTGAGGGGGATGGAAGCTTTCTTT
j_call: TRBJ1-5; d_call: TRBD1; v_call: TRBV5-1; clone_size: NA; cdr3_aa: CASSQTTGSNQPQHF; cdr3_nt: TGCGCCAGCAGCCAAACGACAGGGAGCAATCAGCCCCAGCATTTT
j_call: TRBJ1-5; d_call: TRBD1; v_call: TRBV5-1; clone_size: NA; cdr3_aa: CASSPGQGSNQPQHF; cdr3_nt: TGCGCCAGCAGCCCGGGACAGGGGAGCAATCAGCCCCAGCATTTT